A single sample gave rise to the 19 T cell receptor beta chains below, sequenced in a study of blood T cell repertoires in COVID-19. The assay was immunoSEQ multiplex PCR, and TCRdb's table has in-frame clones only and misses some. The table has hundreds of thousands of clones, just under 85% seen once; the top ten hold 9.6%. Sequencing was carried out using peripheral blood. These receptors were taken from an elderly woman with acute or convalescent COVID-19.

This CDR3 reads CASRMGTGYNTGELFF. The CDR3 DNA reads as TGTGCCAGTAGAATGGGGACAGGGTATAACACCGGGGAGCTGTTTTTT. The genes are TRBV19 and TRBJ2-2, with 9 bases aligning to TRBD1. Germline assignment: CDR1 LNHDA and CDR2 SQIVND (reference sequence). The J segment lost 2 bases and the V segment lost 6 bases, leaving 7 bases of the junction unmatched. The CDR3 extends over 16 amino acids.

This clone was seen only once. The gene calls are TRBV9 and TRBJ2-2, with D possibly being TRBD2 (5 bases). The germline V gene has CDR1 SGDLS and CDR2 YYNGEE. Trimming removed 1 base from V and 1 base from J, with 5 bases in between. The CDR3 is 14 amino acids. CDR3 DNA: TGTGCCAGCAGCGTACGGGAGAACACCGGGGAGCTGTTTTTT. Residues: CASSVRENTGELFF. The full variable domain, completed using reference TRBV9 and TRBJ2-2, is DSGVTQTPKHLITATGQRVTLRCSPRSGDLSVYWYQQSLDQGLQFLIQYYNGEERAKGNILERFSAQQFPDLHSELNLSSLELGDSALYFCASSVRENTGELFFGEGSRLTVL.

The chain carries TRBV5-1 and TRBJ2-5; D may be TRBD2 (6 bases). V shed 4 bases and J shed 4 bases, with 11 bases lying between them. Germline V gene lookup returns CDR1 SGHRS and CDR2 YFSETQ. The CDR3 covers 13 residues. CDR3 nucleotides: TGCGCCAGCAGCCGGGGGTGGGTAGAGACCCAGTACTTC. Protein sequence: CASSRGWVETQYF.

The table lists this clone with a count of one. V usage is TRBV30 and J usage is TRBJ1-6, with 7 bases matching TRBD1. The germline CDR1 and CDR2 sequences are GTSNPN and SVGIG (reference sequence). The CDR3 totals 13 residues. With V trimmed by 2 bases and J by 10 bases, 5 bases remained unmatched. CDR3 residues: CAWSRQGRSPLHF. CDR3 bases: TGTGCCTGGAGTAGACAGGGTAGATCACCCCTCCACTTT.

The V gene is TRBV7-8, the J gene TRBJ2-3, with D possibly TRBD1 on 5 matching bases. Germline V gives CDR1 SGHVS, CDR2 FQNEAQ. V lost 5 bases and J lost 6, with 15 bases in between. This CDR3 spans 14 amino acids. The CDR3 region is CASSPGQNLDTQYF. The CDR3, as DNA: TGTGCCAGCAGCCCCGGACAAAACCTCGATACGCAGTATTTT.

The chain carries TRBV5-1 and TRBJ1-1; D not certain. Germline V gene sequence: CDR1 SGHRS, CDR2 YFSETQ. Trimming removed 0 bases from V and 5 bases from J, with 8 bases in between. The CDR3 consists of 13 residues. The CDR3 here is CASSLAGVTEAFF. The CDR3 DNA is TGCGCCAGCAGCTTGGCAGGTGTGACTGAAGCTTTCTTT.

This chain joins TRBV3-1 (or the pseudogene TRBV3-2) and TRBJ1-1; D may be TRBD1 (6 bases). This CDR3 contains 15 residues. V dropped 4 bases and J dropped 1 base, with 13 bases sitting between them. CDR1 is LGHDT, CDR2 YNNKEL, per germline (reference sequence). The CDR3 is CASSPRDKQNTEAFF. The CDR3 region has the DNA TGTGCCAGCAGCCCCCGGGACAAGCAGAACACTGAAGCTTTCTTT.

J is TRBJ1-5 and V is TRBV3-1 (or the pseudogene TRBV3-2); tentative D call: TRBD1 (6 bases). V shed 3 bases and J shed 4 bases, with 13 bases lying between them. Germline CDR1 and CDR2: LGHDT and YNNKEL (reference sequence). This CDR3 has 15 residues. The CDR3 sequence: CASSHGGPWNQPQHF. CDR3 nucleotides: TGTGCCAGCAGCCACGGGGGGCCTTGGAATCAGCCCCAGCATTTT.

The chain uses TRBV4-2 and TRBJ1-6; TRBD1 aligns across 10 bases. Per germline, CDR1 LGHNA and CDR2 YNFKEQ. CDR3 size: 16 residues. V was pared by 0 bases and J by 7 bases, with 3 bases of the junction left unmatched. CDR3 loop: CASSQEGTGVNSPLHF. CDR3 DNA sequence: TGTGCCAGCAGCCAAGAAGGGACAGGGGTGAATTCACCCCTCCACTTT.

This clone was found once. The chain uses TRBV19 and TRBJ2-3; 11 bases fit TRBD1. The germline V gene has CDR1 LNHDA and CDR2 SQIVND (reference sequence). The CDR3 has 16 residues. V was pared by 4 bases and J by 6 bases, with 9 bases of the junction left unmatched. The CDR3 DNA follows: TGTGCCAGTAGTAGCCCCGGGACAGGGGGACGCGATACGCAGTATTTT. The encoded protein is CASSSPGTGGRDTQYF.

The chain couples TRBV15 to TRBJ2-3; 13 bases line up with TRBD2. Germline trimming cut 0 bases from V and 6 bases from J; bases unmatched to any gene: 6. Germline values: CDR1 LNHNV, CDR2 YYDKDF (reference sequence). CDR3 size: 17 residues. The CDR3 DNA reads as TGTGCCACCAGCAGAGATCGACTAGCGGGGGGTGAGGATACGCAGTATTTT. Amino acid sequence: CATSRDRLAGGEDTQYF.

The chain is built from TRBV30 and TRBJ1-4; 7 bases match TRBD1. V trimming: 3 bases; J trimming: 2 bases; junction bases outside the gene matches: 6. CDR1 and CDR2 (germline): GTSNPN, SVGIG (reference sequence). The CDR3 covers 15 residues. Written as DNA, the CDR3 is TGTGCCTGGAGGGCCGACAGGGCCACTAATGAAAAACTGTTTTTT. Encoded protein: CAWRADRATNEKLFF.

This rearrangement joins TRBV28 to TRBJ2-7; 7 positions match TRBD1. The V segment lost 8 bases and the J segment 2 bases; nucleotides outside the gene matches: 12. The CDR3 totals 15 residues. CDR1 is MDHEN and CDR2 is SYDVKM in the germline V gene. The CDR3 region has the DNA TGTGCCAGCGCCCCCAGGGGGTCGGGGACCTACGAGCAGTACTTC. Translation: CASAPRGSGTYEQYF. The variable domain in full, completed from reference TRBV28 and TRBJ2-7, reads DVKVTQSSRYLVKRTGEKVFLECVQDMDHENMFWYRQDPGLGLRLIYFSYDVKMKEKGDIPEGYSVSREKKERFSLILESASTNQTSMYLCASAPRGSGTYEQYFGPGTRLTVT.

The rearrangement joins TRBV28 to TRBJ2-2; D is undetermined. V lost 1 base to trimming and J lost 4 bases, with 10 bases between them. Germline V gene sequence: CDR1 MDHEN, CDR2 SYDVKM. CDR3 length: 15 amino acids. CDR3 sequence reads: CASSLFTTSTGELFF. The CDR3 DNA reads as TGTGCCAGCAGTTTATTCACCACAAGCACCGGGGAGCTGTTTTTT.

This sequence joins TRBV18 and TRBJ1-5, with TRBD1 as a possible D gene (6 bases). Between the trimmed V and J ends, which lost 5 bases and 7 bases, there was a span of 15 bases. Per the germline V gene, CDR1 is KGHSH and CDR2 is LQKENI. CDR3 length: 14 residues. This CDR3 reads CASSGGQGYQPQHF. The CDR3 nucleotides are TGTGCCAGCTCAGGCGGGCAGGGGTACCAGCCCCAGCATTTT. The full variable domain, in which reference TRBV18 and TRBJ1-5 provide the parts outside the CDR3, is NAGVMQNPRHLVRRRGQEARLRCSPMKGHSHVYWYRQLPEEGLKFMVYLQKENIIDESGMPKERFSAEFPKEGPSILRIQQVVRGDSAAYFCASSGGQGYQPQHFGDGTRLSIL.

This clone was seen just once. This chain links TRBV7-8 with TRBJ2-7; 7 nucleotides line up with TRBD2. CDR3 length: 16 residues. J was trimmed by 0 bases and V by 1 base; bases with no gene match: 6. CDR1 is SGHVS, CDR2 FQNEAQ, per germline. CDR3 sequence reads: CASSLGPGGSSYEQYF. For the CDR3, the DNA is TGTGCCAGCAGCTTAGGTCCCGGGGGGAGCTCCTACGAGCAGTACTTC.

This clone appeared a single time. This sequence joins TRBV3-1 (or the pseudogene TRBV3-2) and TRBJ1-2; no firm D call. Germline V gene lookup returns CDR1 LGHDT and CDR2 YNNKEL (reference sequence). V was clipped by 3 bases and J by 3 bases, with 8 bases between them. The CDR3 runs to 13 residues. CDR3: CASSQGYYYGYTF. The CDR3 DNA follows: TGTGCCAGCAGCCAGGGCTACTACTATGGCTACACCTTC.

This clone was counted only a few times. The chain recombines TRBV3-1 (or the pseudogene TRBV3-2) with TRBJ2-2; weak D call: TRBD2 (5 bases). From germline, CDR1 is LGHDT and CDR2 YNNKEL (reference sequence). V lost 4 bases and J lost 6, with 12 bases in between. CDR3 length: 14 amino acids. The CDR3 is CASSPNPGSGELFF. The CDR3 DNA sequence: TGTGCCAGCAGCCCAAACCCGGGGTCCGGGGAGCTGTTTTTT.

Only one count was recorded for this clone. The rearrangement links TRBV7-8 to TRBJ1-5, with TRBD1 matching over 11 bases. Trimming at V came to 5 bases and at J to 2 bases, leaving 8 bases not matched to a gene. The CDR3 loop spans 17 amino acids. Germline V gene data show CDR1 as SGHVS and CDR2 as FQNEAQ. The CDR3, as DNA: TGTGCCAGCAGCACCCGGACAGGGGGCGCGGGCAATCAGCCCCAGCATTTT. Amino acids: CASSTRTGGAGNQPQHF.